These 8 T cell receptor beta chains came from one sample sequenced in a study of blood T cell repertoires in COVID-19. The data were produced by immunoSEQ multiplex PCR, yet TCRdb's version contains in-frame clones alone and is incomplete. The sample holds under 400,000 clones; nearly 90% are singletons and the top ten take 6.5%. The material sequenced was peripheral blood. The receptors come from a man aged 18 to 29 with active or convalescent COVID-19.

This clone was observed once. The chain couples TRBV7-9 to TRBJ2-7, with no clear D. The V end was cut by 5 bases, the J end by 5 bases, with 13 bases between. The CDR3 length is 13 residues. CDR1 and CDR2 from the germline V gene are SEHNR and FQNEAQ (reference sequence). Here the CDR3 reads CASSPSRVDEQYF. Here the CDR3 DNA reads TGTGCCAGCAGCCCAAGTCGAGTAGACGAGCAGTACTTC.

The chain has TRBV6-1 and TRBJ1-2; 11 nucleotides match TRBD1. J gave up 4 bases and V 1 base, and 2 bases lay outside the gene matches. The CDR3 contains 15 residues. Germline CDR1 and CDR2: MNHNS and SASEGT. The CDR3 DNA reads as TGTGCCAGCAGTGAAGGGACAGGGGGCCTCTATGGCTACACCTTC. This encodes CASSEGTGGLYGYTF.

The chain has TRBV18 and TRBJ2-2, with 7 bases aligning to TRBD1. This CDR3 spans 19 amino acids. CDR1 is KGHSH, CDR2 LQKENI, per germline. The J segment lost 3 bases and the V segment lost 3 bases, leaving 16 bases of the junction unmatched. The CDR3 bases are TGTGCCAGCTCACCTCCCGGGACAGTACGCGAGTTAGACACCGGGGAGCTGTTTTTT. Its protein product is CASSPPGTVRELDTGELFF.

The count of this clone is one. The chain employs TRBV6-2 or TRBV6-3 and TRBJ2-5, with TRBD2 matching 15 bases. Germline V gives CDR1 MNHEY, CDR2 SVGEGT. CDR3 size: 16 residues. V lost 5 bases and J lost 6; bases outside the gene matches: 7. CDR3 amino acids: CASSNWTSGRAKTQYF. The CDR3 DNA reads as TGTGCCAGCAGTAATTGGACTAGCGGGAGGGCGAAGACCCAGTACTTC.

The chain links TRBV28 to TRBJ1-1; no clear D gene. The germline V gene has CDR1 MDHEN and CDR2 SYDVKM. Trimming removed 6 bases from V and 0 bases from J, with 14 bases in between. This CDR3 spans 15 amino acids. The CDR3 sequence: CASREMADMNTEAFF. The CDR3 nucleotides are TGTGCCAGCAGGGAAATGGCAGACATGAACACTGAAGCTTTCTTT.

V is TRBV5-6 and J is TRBJ1-6; maybe TRBD1 (5 bases). V gave up 0 bases and J gave up 8 bases, with 12 bases separating them. The germline V gene has CDR1 SGHDT and CDR2 YYEEEE. The CDR3 covers 15 residues. The CDR3 loop is CASSLDVGGDSPLHF. The DNA for the CDR3 is TGTGCCAGCAGCTTGGACGTCGGGGGTGATTCACCCCTCCACTTT. The whole variable domain, remainder taken from reference TRBV5-6 and TRBJ1-6, is DAGVTQSPTHLIKTRGQQVTLRCSPKSGHDTVSWYQQALGQGPQFIFQYYEEEERQRGNFPDRFSGHQFPNYSSELNVNALLLGDSALYLCASSLDVGGDSPLHFGNGTRLTVT.

CDR3 bases: TGTGCCAGCAGCCACCGGGACAGGGTTGATCCCTACAATGAGCAGTTCTTC. This sequence encodes CASSHRDRVDPYNEQFF. This rearrangement joins TRBV3-1 (or the pseudogene TRBV3-2) to TRBJ2-1, with 9 positions matching TRBD1. This CDR3 comprises 17 residues. With 3 bases clipped from V and 2 bases from J, the junction kept 8 bases outside the gene matches. From germline, CDR1 is LGHDT and CDR2 YNNKEL (reference sequence).

This clone was seen a single time. This chain uses TRBV3-1 (or the pseudogene TRBV3-2) with TRBJ2-1, with D tentatively TRBD2 (5 bases). With 2 bases removed from V and 2 bases from J, the gap between germline ends came to 10 bases. This CDR3 comprises 15 residues. Per germline, CDR1 LGHDT and CDR2 YNNKEL (reference sequence). The DNA of the CDR3 is TGTGCCAGCAGCCAAACCGGGATCCCCTACAATGAGCAGTTCTTC. The encoded protein is CASSQTGIPYNEQFF.